This T cell receptor (beta chain) came from a study of T cell repertoires in cytomegalovirus infection. Study details: Peptides in the study included HLA-C-restricted and HLA-B-restricted CMV epitopes.

TCRdb redid the calling of the reads with MiXCR, one entry per CDR3 protein. The table lists around 540,000 distinct CDR3 sequences, 30% to 35% of them singletons. The CDR3 runs 17 residues. Germline CDR1 reads SGHTA; CDR2 reads FQGNSA. V gave up 1 base and J gave up 2 bases; unmatched junction bases: 7. Worth noting for this clonotype: Its antigen is currently unknown.

The TCR originated in a human donor in good health (CMV status not recorded). Some clones in this sample may be carry-over from other donors' samples. The rearrangement joins TRBV7-2 to TRBJ2-1; 8 nucleotides align to TRBD2. The sequencing here drew on cultured PBMCs, taken from culture after CMV antigen stimulation. The CDR3 protein is CASSLVSGAGAYNEQFF. In DNA form, the CDR3 reads TGTGCCAGCAGCTTAGTGTCAGGAGCGGGGGCCTACAATGAGCAGTTCTTC.